Presented here are 14 T cell receptor beta chains from one specimen sequenced in a study of response to subunit inactivated influenza vaccine. MiXCR was run by TCRdb on the RT-PCR reads, yielding one entry per CDR3 protein. Of under 950,000 distinct CDR3 sequences in the sample, approximately 21% were seen once. Specimen: PBMCs from blood, collected 5 days after vaccination. Receptors originate from a man aged 50-60 years who received an inactivated influenza vaccine.

Many counts were recorded for this clonotype. The rearrangement links TRBV12-3 or TRBV12-4 to TRBJ2-7; D gene uncertain. The CDR3 has 12 residues. The V and J ends lost 5 bases and 7 bases respectively, with 12 bases between them. The CDR3 nucleotides are TGTGCCAGCAGTCCCCATGGTGGAGAGCAGTACTTC. Translated, it gives CASSPHGGEQYF.

This clonotype has more than one count but fewer than ten. The gene calls are TRBV20-1 and TRBJ2-5, with TRBD2 matching 7 bases. V was clipped by 1 base and J by 2 bases; unmatched bases: 4. There are 14 residues in the CDR3. Germline lookup yields CDR1 DFQATT and CDR2 SNEGSKA (reference sequence). DNA of the CDR3: TGCAGTGCTAGAGTAACTAGCGCTCAAGAGACCCAGTACTTC. This codes for CSARVTSAQETQYF.

This clonotype was counted many times. The CDR3 nucleotides are TGTGCCAGCAAGGTACTCTACAATGAGCAGTTCTTC. It is translated as CASKVLYNEQFF. This rearrangement joins TRBV7-9 to TRBJ2-1; no definite D call. There are 12 residues in the CDR3. The germline V gene encodes CDR1 SEHNR and CDR2 FQNEAQ (reference sequence). V lost 7 bases, J lost 3 bases, and 7 bases lay in between.

V gene TRBV20-1 combines with J gene TRBJ2-3, with 14 bases that match TRBD2. V lost 6 bases, J lost 5 bases, and 7 bases stayed unmatched. In germline, CDR1 is DFQATT, CDR2 SNEGSKA (reference sequence). This CDR3 is 15 amino acids long. As DNA, the CDR3 is TGCAGTGCAAACAGACTAGCGGGAGGGCTAGATACGCAGTATTTT. Protein: CSANRLAGGLDTQYF.

J is TRBJ1-5 and V is TRBV5-5; 8 bases match TRBD1. The CDR3 extends over 15 amino acids. Germline-derived CDR1 and CDR2 are SGHKS and YYEKEE (reference sequence). J gave up 8 bases and V 0 bases, and 7 bases lay outside the gene matches. The chain's CDR3 is CASSLVPGGAEPQHF. CDR3 DNA sequence: TGTGCCAGCAGCTTGGTGCCAGGGGGCGCGGAGCCCCAGCATTTT.

CDR3 nucleotides: TGTGCCAGCAGCTTTGGGGCAGGGTCCTACAATGAGCAGTTCTTC. It is translated as CASSFGAGSYNEQFF. The chain combines TRBV5-5 with TRBJ2-1; tentative D call: TRBD1 (5 bases). The CDR3 is made up of 15 amino acids. V lost 2 bases and J 1 base, leaving 10 bases between the germline ends. The germline V gene has CDR1 SGHKS and CDR2 YYEKEE (reference sequence).

This clonotype was observed a few times. V usage is TRBV12-3 or TRBV12-4 and J usage is TRBJ1-1; possibly TRBD1 for D (5 bases). The length of the CDR3 is 12 residues. The V and J ends lost 5 bases and 10 bases respectively, with 14 bases between them. The CDR3 region has the DNA TGTGCCAGCAGTAAAACTTTGGGGGGAGCTTTCTTT. Residues: CASSKTLGGAFF.

The chain carries TRBV20-1 and TRBJ1-3; D gene ambiguous. Germline V gives CDR1 DFQATT, CDR2 SNEGSKA (reference sequence). This CDR3 comprises 14 residues. Trimming shortened V by 1 base and J by 0 bases, and 7 bases separated the two germline ends. The CDR3 DNA is TGCAGTGCTAGAGTGGCGAACTCTGGAAACACCATATATTTT. Its translation: CSARVANSGNTIYF.

This clonotype has just a few counts. The chain employs TRBV6-5 and TRBJ1-1; D is undetermined. The CDR3 spans 15 residues. The V gene's germline CDR1 is MNHEY and CDR2 SVGAGI. V was trimmed by 2 bases and J by 1 base, leaving 11 bases between them. The CDR3 DNA is TGTGCCAGCAGTTACACCCGGGCCCCGAACACTGAAGCTTTCTTT. This encodes CASSYTRAPNTEAFF.

The V and J genes are TRBV20-1 and TRBJ1-2; 7 bases map to TRBD1. The V segment lost 2 bases and the J segment 4 bases; nucleotides outside the gene matches: 4. The CDR3 covers 13 residues. The germline V gene encodes CDR1 DFQATT and CDR2 SNEGSKA (reference sequence). The CDR3, as DNA: TGCAGTGCTAGACCGGGGACAGCCTATGGCTACACCTTC. It yields the protein CSARPGTAYGYTF.

This clonotype was seen many times. The chain recombines TRBV29-1 with TRBJ2-5, with TRBD1 matching 8 bases. This CDR3 has 12 residues. Germline V gene lookup returns CDR1 SQVTM and CDR2 ANQGSEA. The V gene end was trimmed by 3 bases and the J gene end by 5 bases; junction bases not matched to a gene: 2. The CDR3 coding sequence is TGCAGCGTTGACTACAGGGGGGAGACCCAGTACTTC. Translating gives CSVDYRGETQYF.

This chain links TRBV5-1 with TRBJ2-1; 12 nucleotides line up with TRBD1. The CDR3 spans 15 residues. CDR1 is SGHRS, CDR2 YFSETQ, per germline. Losses at the gene ends were 2 bases for V and 8 bases for J; bases not matched to a gene: 5. In DNA form, the CDR3 reads TGCGCCAGCAGCTTCCGGGACAGGGGGCGCGATGAGCAGTTCTTC. Protein sequence: CASSFRDRGRDEQFF.

This chain connects TRBV20-1 to TRBJ1-3; no firm D call. The CDR3 is 14 amino acids. Trimming pared 3 bases from V and 2 bases from J, leaving 11 bases between. Germline V gene data show CDR1 as DFQATT and CDR2 as SNEGSKA (reference sequence). In nucleotides, the CDR3 is TGCAGTGCTAGTTTAGGCGGGGCTGGAAACACCATATATTTT. Translated, it gives CSASLGGAGNTIYF.

In its sample, this clonotype was seen a few times. This sequence joins TRBV20-1 and TRBJ1-1; 7 nucleotides align to TRBD1. The CDR3 sequence is 11 residues long. CDR1 and CDR2 (germline): DFQATT, SNEGSKA (reference sequence). V was clipped by 3 bases and J by 11 bases; unmatched bases: 6. The CDR3 DNA sequence: TGCAGTGCTAGGACCGAGACAGGGGCTTTCTTT. It translates to CSARTETGAFF.